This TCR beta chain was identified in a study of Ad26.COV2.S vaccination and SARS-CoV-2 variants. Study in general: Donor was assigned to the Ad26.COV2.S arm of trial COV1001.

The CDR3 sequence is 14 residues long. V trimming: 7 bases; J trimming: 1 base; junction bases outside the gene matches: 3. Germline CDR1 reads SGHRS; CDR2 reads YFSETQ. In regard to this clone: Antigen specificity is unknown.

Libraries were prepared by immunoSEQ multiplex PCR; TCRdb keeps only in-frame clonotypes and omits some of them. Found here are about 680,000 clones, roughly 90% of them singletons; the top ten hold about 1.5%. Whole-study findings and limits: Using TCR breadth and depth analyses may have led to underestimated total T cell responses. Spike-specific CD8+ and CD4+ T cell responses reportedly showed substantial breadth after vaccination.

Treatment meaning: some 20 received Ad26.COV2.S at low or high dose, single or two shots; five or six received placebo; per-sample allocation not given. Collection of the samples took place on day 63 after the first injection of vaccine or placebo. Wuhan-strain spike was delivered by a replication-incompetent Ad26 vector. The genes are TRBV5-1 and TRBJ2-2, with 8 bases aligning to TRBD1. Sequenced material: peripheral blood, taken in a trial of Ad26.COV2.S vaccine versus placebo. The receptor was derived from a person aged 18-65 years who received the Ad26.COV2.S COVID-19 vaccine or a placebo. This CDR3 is CASRGQENTGELFF. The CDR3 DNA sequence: TGCGCCAGCCGGGGACAGGAGAACACCGGGGAGCTGTTTTTT.